This TCR beta chain was captured in a study of shared clonotypes between healthy human individuals. About the study: Serving as donors were a couple of women and three men, whose ages spanned 18 to 49.

This CDR3 is built from 15 residues. The germline CDR1 and CDR2 sequences are SGHRS and YFSETQ. V was cut by 1 base and J by 0 bases, with 10 bases left in between. Sequencing used immunoSEQ multiplex PCR; TCRdb keeps in-frame clones, though not all of them. The sample shows some 1 million clones, approximately 68% of them seen only once. In regard to this clone: Additional DNA sequences in this sample encode the identical CDR3.

CD45RA-negative memory and CD45RA+ naive subsets were split from the CD4+ cells. The receptor's source is a man aged 18 to 29 in good health. The sequencing sample was made of memory CD4+ T cells sorted from blood. Subset here: CD45RA-negative fraction. V is TRBV5-1 and J is TRBJ1-2; TRBD1 is a possible D gene (6 bases). DNA for the CDR3: TGCGCCAGCAGCTTGCGATGGGGGCCTAACTATGGCTACACCTTC. Translated, it gives CASSLRWGPNYGYTF.